This TCR beta chain came from a study of CD8 T cells in Susac syndrome. With random hexamers, roughly 0.45 to 1 ug RNA was reverse transcribed. TCRdb called the immunoSEQ multiplex PCR reads again in MiXCR, with one record for every CDR3 protein. The sample lists 160,000 or so distinct CDR3 sequences, approximately 95% seen once, with 0.15% to 0.2% in the top ten. Germline V gene data show CDR1 as SGHVS and CDR2 as FNYEAQ. V shed 4 bases and J shed 0 bases, with 3 bases lying between them. The CDR3 is 13 amino acids. Sequencing used CD4+ T cells from PBMCs. The sequence derives from a human donor with Susac syndrome. The J gene is TRBJ2-2, the V gene TRBV7-6; no firm D call. The CDR3 here is CASSSTNTGELFF. The CDR3, as DNA: TGTGCCAGCAGCTCAACGAACACCGGGGAGCTGTTTTTT.